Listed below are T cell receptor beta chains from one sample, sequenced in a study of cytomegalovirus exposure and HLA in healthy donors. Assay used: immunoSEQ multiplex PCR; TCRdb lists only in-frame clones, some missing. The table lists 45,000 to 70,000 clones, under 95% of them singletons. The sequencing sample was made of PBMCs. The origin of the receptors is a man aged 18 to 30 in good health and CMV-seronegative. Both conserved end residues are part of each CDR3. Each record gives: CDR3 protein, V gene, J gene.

cdr3_aa: CASSGDAGQPSTDTQYF
v_call: TRBV19
j_call: TRBJ2-3

cdr3_aa: CASSSNRAGGNQPQHF
v_call: TRBV7-9
j_call: TRBJ1-5

cdr3_aa: CATSRDLSQGLGVVDTQYF
v_call: TRBV15
j_call: TRBJ2-3

cdr3_aa: CASSLDQGETQYF
v_call: TRBV11-2
j_call: TRBJ2-5

cdr3_aa: CASSSRDRGDSKYIPSSYEQYF
v_call: TRBV7-3
j_call: TRBJ2-7

cdr3_aa: CAISATGGSYNEQFF
v_call: TRBV10-3
j_call: TRBJ2-1

cdr3_aa: CASSLRGLAGEGEQFF
v_call: TRBV5-1
j_call: TRBJ2-1

cdr3_aa: CSIGTPSAYEQYF
v_call: TRBV29-1
j_call: TRBJ2-7

cdr3_aa: CASSIATTGVWGTDTQYF
v_call: TRBV28
j_call: TRBJ2-3

cdr3_aa: CASSLGLAGWQYF
v_call: TRBV7-2
j_call: TRBJ2-7

cdr3_aa: CASSLVSGGGRVTEAFF
v_call: TRBV7-6
j_call: TRBJ1-1